The entry below describes one TCR beta chain. Its specificity is not known. CDR1 and CDR2 from the germline V gene are MNHEY and SMNVEV (reference sequence). The V end was cut by 3 bases, the J end by 2 bases, with 9 bases between. The CDR3 spans 14 residues. The record originates from a study of T cell repertoires in cytomegalovirus infection. Overall study: In public TCR beta signatures, there were indications of both CMV infection and matching HLA type. Study results and limitations: Accumulated public TCR beta family frequency recognized individuals carrying CMV together with the relevant HLA. CMV-specific TCR beta clonotypes restricted by HLA-C were the ones dominating the ex vivo response.

MiXCR was run by TCRdb on the reads, yielding one entry per CDR3 protein. The sample lists about half a million distinct CDR3 sequences, more than 30% occurring once. The sequencing used cultured PBMCs, collected from culture after CMV antigen stimulation. The receptor comes from a human donor in good health (CMV status not recorded). Some clones in this sample may be carry-over from other donors' samples. This chain joins TRBV27 and TRBJ2-3; D remains unclear. CDR3 DNA: TGTGCCAGCAGTTTCTCATCGGACACAGATACGCAGTATTTT. Its translation is CASSFSSDTDTQYF.